This T cell receptor (beta chain) was profiled in a study of blood T cell repertoires in COVID-19. Profiling relied on immunoSEQ multiplex PCR, and the TCRdb table lists in-frame clones only, not all of them. The sample carries 250,000 to 400,000 clones, approximately 87% recorded once. The source is a woman in her twenties or thirties with COVID-19, enrolled during active disease. The sample was peripheral blood.

In DNA form, the CDR3 reads TGTGCCACACGGACAGCGGTAAGCGGCTACACCTTC. It translates to CATRTAVSGYTF. The V call is TRBV19, the J call TRBJ1-2; a possible D gene is TRBD1 (6 bases). CDR1 LNHDA and CDR2 SQIVND come from the germline V gene (reference sequence). V was shortened by 10 bases and J by 8 bases, with 17 bases between the two germline ends. The length of the CDR3 is 12 residues.